This T cell receptor (beta chain) was documented in a study of T cell changes during pregnancy in multiple sclerosis (dated by TCRdb to about 2019). Notes on the research overall: The study looked at changes in the T cell repertoire across pregnancy in women with multiple sclerosis.

In regard to this clone: Its antigen is unknown. Per-base quality was not reported, and no clone a single base away is much larger than it.

The CDR3 goes from the cysteine to the phenylalanine over 17 residues. Only the CDR3 portion is preserved as DNA: 51 bases, with reading frame beginning at the first base. V and J lose 0 bases and 1 base, and a span of 15 bases separates them. For CDR1 and CDR2, the germline V gene lists MGHRA and YSYEKL. The library was generated by the immunoSEQ multiplex PCR assay. TCRdb carries this immuneACCESS record with in-frame sequences only. Its versions omit some clonotypes, under half of them owing to an unresolved V gene in the studies checked, with the rest unexplained. In all, the sample holds 55,000 to 75,000 clones, and 85% to 95% of those were seen once. The top ten clonotypes cover roughly 3.1% of the sample.

The sequence was obtained from a female donor with multiple sclerosis, enrolled in a pregnancy study. This specimen was CD8+ T cells from peripheral blood mononuclear cells, taken in the second trimester of pregnancy. The rearrangement combines TRBV4-1 with TRBJ2-5, and TRBD1 may be the D gene, going by 5 matching bases. The bases are TGCGCCAGCAGCCAAGAGCCGGAGCAGGGTCTCCAAGAGACCCAGTACTTC. Translated, this gives CASSQEPEQGLQETQYF.